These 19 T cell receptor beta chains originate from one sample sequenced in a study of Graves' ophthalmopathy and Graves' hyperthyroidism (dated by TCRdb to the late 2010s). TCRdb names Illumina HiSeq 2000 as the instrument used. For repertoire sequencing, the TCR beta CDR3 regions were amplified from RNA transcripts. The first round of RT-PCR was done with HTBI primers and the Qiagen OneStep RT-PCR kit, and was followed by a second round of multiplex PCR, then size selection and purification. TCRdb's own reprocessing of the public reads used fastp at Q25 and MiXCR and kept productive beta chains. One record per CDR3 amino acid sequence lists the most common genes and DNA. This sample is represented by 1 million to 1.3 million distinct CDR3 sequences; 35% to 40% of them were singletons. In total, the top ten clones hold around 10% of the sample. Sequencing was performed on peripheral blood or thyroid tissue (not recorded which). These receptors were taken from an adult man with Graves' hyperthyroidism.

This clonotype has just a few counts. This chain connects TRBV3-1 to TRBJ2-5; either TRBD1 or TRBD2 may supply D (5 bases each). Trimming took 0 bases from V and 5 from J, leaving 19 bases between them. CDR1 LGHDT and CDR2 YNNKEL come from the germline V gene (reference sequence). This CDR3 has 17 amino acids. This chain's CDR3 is CASSQDGGMVSGETQYF. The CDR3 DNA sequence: TGTGCCAGCAGCCAAGATGGGGGTATGGTATCGGGGGAGACCCAGTACTTC.

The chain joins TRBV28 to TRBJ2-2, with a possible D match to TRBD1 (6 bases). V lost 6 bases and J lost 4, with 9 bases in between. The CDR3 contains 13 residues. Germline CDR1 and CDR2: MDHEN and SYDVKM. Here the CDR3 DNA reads TGTGCCAGCAGAAGGGGGATCACCGGGGAGCTGTTTTTT. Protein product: CASRRGITGELFF.

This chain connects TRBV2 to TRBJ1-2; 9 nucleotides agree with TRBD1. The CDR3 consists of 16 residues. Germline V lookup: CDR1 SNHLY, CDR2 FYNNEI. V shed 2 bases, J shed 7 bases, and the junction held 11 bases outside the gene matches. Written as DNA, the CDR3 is TGTGCCAGCAGTGAAAGTTATACAGGGGGCGCGGGTGGCTACACCTTC. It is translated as CASSESYTGGAGGYTF. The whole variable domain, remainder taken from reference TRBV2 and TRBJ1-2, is EPEVTQTPSHQVTQMGQEVILRCVPISNHLYFYWYRQILGQKVEFLVSFYNNEISEKSEIFDDQFSVERPDGSNFTLKIRSTKLEDSAMYFCASSESYTGGAGGYTFGSGTRLTVV.

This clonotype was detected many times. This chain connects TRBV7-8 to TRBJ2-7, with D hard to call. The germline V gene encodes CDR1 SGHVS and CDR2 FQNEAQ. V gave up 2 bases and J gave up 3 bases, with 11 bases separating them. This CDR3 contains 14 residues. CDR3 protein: CASSLSGSNYEQYF. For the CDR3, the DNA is TGTGCCAGCAGCTTAAGTGGCAGCAACTACGAGCAGTACTTC.

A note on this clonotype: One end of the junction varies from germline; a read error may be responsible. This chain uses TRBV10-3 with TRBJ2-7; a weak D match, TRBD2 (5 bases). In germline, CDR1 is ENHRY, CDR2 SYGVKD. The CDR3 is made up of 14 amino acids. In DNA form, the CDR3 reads TGTGCCAGCAGTTCCGTGGGGAGCGACTACGAGCAGTACTTC. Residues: CASSSVGSDYEQYF.

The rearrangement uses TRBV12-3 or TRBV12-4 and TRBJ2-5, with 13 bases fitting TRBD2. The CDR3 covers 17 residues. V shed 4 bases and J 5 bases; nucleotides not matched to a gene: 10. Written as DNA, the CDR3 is TGTGCCAGCAGTTCAGGACTAGCGGGAGTTTTAGGGGAGACCCAGTACTTC. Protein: CASSSGLAGVLGETQYF.

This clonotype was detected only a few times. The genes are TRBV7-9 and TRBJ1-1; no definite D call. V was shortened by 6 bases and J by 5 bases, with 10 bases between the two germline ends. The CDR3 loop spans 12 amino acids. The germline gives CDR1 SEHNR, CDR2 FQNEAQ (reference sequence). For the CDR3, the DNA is TGTGCCAGCAGTTGGAGCTCAACTGAAGCTTTCTTT. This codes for CASSWSSTEAFF.

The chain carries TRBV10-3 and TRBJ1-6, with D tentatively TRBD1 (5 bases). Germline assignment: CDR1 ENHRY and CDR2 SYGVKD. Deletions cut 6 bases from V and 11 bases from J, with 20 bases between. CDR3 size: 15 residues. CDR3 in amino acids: CAISEVWGSMAPLHF. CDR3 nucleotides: TGTGCCATCAGCGAAGTTTGGGGCAGCATGGCACCCCTCCACTTT.

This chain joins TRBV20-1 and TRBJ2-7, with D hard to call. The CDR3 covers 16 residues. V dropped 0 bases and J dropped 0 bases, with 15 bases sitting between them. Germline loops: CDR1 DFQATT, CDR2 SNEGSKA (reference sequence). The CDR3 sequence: CSARDPFSDVSYEQYF. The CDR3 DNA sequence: TGCAGTGCTAGAGATCCCTTCAGCGACGTCTCCTACGAGCAGTACTTC.

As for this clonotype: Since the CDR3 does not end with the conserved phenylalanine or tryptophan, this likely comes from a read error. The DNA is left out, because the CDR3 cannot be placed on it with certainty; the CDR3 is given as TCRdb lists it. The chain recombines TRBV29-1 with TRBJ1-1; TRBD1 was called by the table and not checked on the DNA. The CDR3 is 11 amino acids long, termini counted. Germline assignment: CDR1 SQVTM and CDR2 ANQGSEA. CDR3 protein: CSVPPPGSPSY.

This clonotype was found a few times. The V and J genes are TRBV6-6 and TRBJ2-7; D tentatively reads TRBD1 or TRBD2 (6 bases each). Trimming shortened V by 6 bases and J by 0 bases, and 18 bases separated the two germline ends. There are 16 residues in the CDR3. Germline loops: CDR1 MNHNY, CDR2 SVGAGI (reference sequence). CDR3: CASSPQRGEHSYEQYF. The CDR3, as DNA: TGTGCCAGCAGCCCGCAGAGGGGGGAACACTCCTACGAGCAGTACTTC.

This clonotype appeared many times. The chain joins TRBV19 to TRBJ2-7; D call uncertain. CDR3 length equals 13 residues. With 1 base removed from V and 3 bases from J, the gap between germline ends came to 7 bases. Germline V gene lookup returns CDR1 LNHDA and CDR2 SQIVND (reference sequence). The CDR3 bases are TGTGCCAGTAGTATAGGTCAGAACTACGAGCAGTACTTC. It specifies CASSIGQNYEQYF.

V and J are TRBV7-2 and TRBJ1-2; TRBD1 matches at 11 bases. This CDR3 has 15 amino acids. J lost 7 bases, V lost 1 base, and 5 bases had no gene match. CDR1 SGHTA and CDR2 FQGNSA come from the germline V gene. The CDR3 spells CASSLGGTGGGGYTF. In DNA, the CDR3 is TGTGCCAGCAGCTTAGGGGGGACAGGGGGGGGTGGCTACACCTTC.

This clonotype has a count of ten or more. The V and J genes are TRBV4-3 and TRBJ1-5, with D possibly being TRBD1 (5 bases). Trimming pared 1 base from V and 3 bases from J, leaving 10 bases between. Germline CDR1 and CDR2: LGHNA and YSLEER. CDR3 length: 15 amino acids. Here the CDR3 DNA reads TGCGCCAGCAGCCAAGGGTTCAGGGACAATCAGCCCCAGCATTTT. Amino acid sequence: CASSQGFRDNQPQHF.

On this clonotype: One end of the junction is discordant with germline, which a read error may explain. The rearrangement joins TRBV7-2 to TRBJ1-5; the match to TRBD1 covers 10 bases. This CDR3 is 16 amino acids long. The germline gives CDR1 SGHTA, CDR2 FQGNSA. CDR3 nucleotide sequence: TGTGCCAGCAACTTAGCGACAGGGGGCGCTGAGCAGCCCCAGCATTTT. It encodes CASNLATGGAEQPQHF.

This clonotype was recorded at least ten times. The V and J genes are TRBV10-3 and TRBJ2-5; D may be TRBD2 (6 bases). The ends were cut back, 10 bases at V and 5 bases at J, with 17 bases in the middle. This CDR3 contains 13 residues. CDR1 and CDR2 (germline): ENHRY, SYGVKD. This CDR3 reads CATRDWGSETQYF. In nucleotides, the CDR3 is TGTGCCACCAGGGACTGGGGGTCGGAGACCCAGTACTTC.

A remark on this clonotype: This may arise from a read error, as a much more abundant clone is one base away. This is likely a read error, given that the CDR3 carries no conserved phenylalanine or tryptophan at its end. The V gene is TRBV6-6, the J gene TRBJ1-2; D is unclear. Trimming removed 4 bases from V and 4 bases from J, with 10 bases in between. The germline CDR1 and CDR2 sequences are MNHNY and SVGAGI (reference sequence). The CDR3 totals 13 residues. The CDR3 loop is CASSFWGGYGYTS. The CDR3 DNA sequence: TGTGCCAGCAGTTTCTGGGGAGGCTATGGCTACACCTCC.

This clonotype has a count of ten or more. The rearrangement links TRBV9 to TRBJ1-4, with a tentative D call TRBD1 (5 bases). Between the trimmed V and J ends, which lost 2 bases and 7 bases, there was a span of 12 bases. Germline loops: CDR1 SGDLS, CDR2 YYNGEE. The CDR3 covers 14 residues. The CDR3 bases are TGTGCCAGCAGCGTTGGGGGATTTAGTGAAAAACTGTTTTTT. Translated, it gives CASSVGGFSEKLFF.

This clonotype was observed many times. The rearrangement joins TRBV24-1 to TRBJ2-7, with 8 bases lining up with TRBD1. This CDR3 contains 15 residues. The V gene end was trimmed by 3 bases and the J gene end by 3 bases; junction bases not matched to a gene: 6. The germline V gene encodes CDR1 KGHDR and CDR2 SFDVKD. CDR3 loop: CATSDPGTGFYEQYF. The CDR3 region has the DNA TGTGCCACCAGTGATCCCGGGACAGGTTTCTACGAGCAGTACTTC.